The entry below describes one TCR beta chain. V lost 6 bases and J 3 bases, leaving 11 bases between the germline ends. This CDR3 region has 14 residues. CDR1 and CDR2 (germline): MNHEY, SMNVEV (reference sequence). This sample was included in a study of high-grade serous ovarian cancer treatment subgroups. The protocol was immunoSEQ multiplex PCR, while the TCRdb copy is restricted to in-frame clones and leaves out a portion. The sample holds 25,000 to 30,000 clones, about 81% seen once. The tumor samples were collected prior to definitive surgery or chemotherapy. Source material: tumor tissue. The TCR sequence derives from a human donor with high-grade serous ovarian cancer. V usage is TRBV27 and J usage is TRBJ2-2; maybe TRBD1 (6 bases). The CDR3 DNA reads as TGTGCCAGCAGATTTTACAGGGACACCGGGGAGCTGTTTTTT. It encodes CASRFYRDTGELFF.